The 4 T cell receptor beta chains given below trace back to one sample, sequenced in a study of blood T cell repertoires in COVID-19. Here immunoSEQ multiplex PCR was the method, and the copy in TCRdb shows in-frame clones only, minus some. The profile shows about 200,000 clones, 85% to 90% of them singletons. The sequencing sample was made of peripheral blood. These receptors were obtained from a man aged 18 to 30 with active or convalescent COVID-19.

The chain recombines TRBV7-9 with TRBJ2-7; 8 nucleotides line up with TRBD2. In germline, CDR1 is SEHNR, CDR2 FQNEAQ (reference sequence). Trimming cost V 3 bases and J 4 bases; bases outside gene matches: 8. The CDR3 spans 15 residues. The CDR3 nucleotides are TGTGCCAGCAGCTTTAGGAGCGGGAGAAGTTACGAGCAGTACTTC. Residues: CASSFRSGRSYEQYF.

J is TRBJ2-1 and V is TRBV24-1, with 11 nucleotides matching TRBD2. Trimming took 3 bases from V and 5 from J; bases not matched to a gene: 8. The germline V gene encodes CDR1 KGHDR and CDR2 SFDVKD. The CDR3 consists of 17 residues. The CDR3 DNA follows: TGTGCCACCAGTGATCCTACCCAGGGACTAGCGGACAATGAGCAGTTCTTC. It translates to CATSDPTQGLADNEQFF.

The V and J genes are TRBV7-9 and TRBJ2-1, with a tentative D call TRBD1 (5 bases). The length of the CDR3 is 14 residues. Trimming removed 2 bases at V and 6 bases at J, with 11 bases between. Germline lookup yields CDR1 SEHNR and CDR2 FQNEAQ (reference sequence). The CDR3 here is CASSLRGRSNEQFF. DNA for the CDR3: TGTGCCAGCAGCTTAAGGGGCAGGTCCAATGAGCAGTTCTTC.

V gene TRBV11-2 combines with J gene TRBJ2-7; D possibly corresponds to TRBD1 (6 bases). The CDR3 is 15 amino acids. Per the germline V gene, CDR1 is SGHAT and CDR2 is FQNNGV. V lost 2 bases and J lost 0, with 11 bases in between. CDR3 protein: CASSLRGISSYEQYF. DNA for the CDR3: TGTGCCAGCAGCTTAAGGGGGATTAGCTCCTACGAGCAGTACTTC. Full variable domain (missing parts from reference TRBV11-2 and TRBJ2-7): EAGVAQSPRYKIIEKRQSVAFWCNPISGHATLYWYQQILGQGPKLLIQFQNNGVVDDSQLPKDRFSAERLKGVDSTLKIQPAKLEDSAVYLCASSLRGISSYEQYFGPGTRLTVT.